This entry describes one TCR beta chain. No antigen is known for it. This sample is part of a study of early T cells in non-severe SARS-CoV-2 infection. Findings of the study overall: Sequences matched to VDJdb favored anti-spike CD8 responses, while private and CD4 specificities were missed.

CDR1 and CDR2 (germline): DFQATT, SNEGSKA (reference sequence). The V end was cut by 6 bases, the J end by 0 bases, with 20 bases between. The CDR3 is 16 amino acids. Attachment of unique molecular identifiers was made to individual cDNA molecules. TCRdb re-called the 5' RACE reads through MiXCR, storing one row per CDR3 protein. In the table there are tens of thousands of distinct CDR3 sequences, about 9.7% of which are singletons. Sequencing was performed on whole blood. V is TRBV20-1 and J is TRBJ1-2, with D hard to call. The clonotype was recovered from an adult who was a healthcare worker with PCR-confirmed SARS-CoV-2 infection or an uninfected control (not recorded which). The CDR3 loop is CSAPSVRRATNYGYTF. The CDR3 DNA sequence: TGCAGTGCCCCCTCGGTGCGTAGGGCCACTAACTATGGCTACACCTTC.